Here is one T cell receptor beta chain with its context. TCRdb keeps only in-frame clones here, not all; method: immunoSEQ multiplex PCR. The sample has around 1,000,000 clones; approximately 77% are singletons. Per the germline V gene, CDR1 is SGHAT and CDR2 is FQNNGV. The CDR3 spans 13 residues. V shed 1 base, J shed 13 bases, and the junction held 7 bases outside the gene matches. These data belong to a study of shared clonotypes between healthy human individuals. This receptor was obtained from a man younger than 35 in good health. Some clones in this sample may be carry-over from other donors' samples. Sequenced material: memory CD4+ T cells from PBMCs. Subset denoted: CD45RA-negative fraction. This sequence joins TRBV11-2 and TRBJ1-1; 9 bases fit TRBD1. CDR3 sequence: CASSLAWDRARFF. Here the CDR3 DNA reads TGTGCCAGCAGCTTAGCGTGGGACAGGGCACGTTTCTTT.